These 6 T cell receptor beta chains were sequenced from one sample in a study of cytomegalovirus exposure and HLA in healthy donors. PCR employed 60 Vbeta and 13 Jbeta primers. Clones were read by immunoSEQ multiplex PCR, and TCRdb kept only the in-frame ones, dropping some. The sample records roughly 150,000 clones, 60% to 80% being singletons. Sequenced: PBMCs. The receptors here all came from a woman between 40 and 50 years old in good health and CMV-seronegative.

This sequence joins TRBV30 and TRBJ2-7, with a possible D match to TRBD1 (5 bases). V was clipped by 2 bases and J by 4 bases, with 12 bases between them. In germline, CDR1 is GTSNPN, CDR2 SVGIG (reference sequence). The CDR3 has 13 amino acids. The CDR3 is CAWSMDNQYEQYF. Written as DNA, the CDR3 is TGTGCCTGGAGTATGGACAACCAATACGAGCAGTACTTC.

This sequence joins TRBV2 and TRBJ2-3, with 9 bases identical to TRBD2. V shed 6 bases and J 0 bases; nucleotides not matched to a gene: 4. Germline values: CDR1 SNHLY, CDR2 FYNNEI. There are 15 residues in the CDR3. CDR3 DNA sequence: TGTGCCAGCAGGGCCACTAGCGGGAGCACAGATACGCAGTATTTT. Protein sequence: CASRATSGSTDTQYF.

The chain couples TRBV27 to TRBJ2-1, with TRBD2 matching over 12 bases. The CDR3 runs 18 residues. Germline V gene lookup returns CDR1 MNHEY and CDR2 SMNVEV (reference sequence). V lost 5 bases and J lost 0; bases outside the gene matches: 8. DNA of the CDR3: TGTGCCAGCAGTCCGACTAGCGGGGGCATTAGCTCCTACAATGAGCAGTTCTTC. Protein: CASSPTSGGISSYNEQFF.

The chain couples TRBV5-1 to TRBJ1-1; 8 positions agree with TRBD1. The germline V gene encodes CDR1 SGHRS and CDR2 YFSETQ. V lost 0 bases, J lost 0 bases, and 7 bases stayed unmatched. The CDR3 runs 17 residues. In nucleotides, the CDR3 is TGCGCCAGCAGCTTGGTAGGACAGGGCGCCGTGAACACTGAAGCTTTCTTT. Protein product: CASSLVGQGAVNTEAFF.

As for this clone: At one end, the junction sequence differs from germline, possibly due to a read error. The V and J genes are TRBV7-7 and TRBJ2-1; 8 bases fit TRBD2. The CDR3 sequence is 16 residues long. The germline V gene encodes CDR1 SSHAT and CDR2 FNYEAQ (reference sequence). The CDR3 loop is CASSLASGSSYNEQFF. The CDR3 region has the DNA TGTGCTAGCAGCTTAGCGAGCGGGAGCTCCTACAATGAGCAGTTCTTC.

The chain uses TRBV29-1 and TRBJ2-3; D is perhaps TRBD1 (5 bases). CDR1 is SQVTM and CDR2 is ANQGSEA in the germline V gene. The length of the CDR3 is 13 residues. V lost 4 bases, J lost 4 bases, and 12 bases lay in between. CDR3: CSVAPRAADTQYF. The CDR3 bases are TGCAGCGTTGCTCCCAGGGCGGCAGATACGCAGTATTTT.